This T cell receptor beta chain was obtained from a study of cytomegalovirus exposure and HLA in healthy donors. The CDR3 loop spans 16 amino acids. Germline V gene lookup returns CDR1 SGHTS and CDR2 YDEGEE. With 4 bases clipped from V and 7 bases from J, the junction kept 17 bases outside the gene matches. In regard to this clone: Its antigen remains unknown.

60 Vbeta and 13 Jbeta primers were used in PCR. Clones were sequenced by immunoSEQ multiplex PCR, and TCRdb holds only the in-frame ones, with some missing. The data contain some 150,000 clones, 75% to 80% of them singletons. General study points: The analysis excluded some indistinguishable V segments, including TRBV6-2 and TRBV6-3. Later findings reportedly placed an Asian-associated ancestry cluster below the approximately 620-donor mean for N-insertions. Later on, an analysis showed TCR association rates differing by HLA locus, with DRB1 the most and HLA-C the fewest.

The gene calls are TRBV5-8 and TRBJ2-7; 7 nucleotides line up with TRBD1. The sequence derives from a male donor in good health and CMV-seronegative. Sequencing was carried out using PBMCs. Here the CDR3 DNA reads TGTGCCAGCAGCCAACACTCCGGGACAGTACCCCTGGAGCAGTACTTC. This gives the protein CASSQHSGTVPLEQYF. The complete variable domain, with remaining parts taken from reference TRBV5-8 and TRBJ2-7, reads EAGVTQSPTHLIKTRGQQATLRCSPISGHTSVYWYQQALGLGLQFLLWYDEGEERNRGNFPPRFSGRQFPNYSSELNVNALELEDSALYLCASSQHSGTVPLEQYFGPGTRLTVT.